The 13 T cell receptor beta chains given below trace back to one sample, sequenced in a study of human CD8 memory T cell subsets. UMI-labeled 5' RACE produced the TCR beta libraries. For each CDR3 protein, TCRdb gives one entry from its re-call of the 5' RACE reads, without DNA. Its table records about 6,200 distinct CDR3 sequences. The sample consisted of CD8+ effector memory T cells (TEM) sorted from PBMCs. Subset meaning: effector memory CD8 T cells, CCR7- CD45RO+ CD95+. These receptor sequences come from a human donor in good health.

Here the CDR3 reads CSARGVVSRYTFTDTQYF. V is TRBV20-1 and J is TRBJ2-3. Germline assignment: CDR1 DFQATT and CDR2 SNEGSKA (reference sequence). CDR3 length: 18 amino acids.

This clonotype is called medium-sized based on its frequency. The rearrangement joins TRBV10-3 to TRBJ2-3; absent DNA, TCRdb's TRBD2 call cannot be checked. CDR3 length equals 17 residues. CDR1 ENHRY and CDR2 SYGVKD come from the germline V gene. This CDR3 is CAIRDPGTSGAVDTQYF.

CDR3 amino acids: CASGPTPETQYF. The V call is TRBV12-5, the J call TRBJ2-5. The CDR3 length is 12 residues. Germline V CDR1 and CDR2: LGHNT, FRNRAP.

The rearrangement uses TRBV29-1 and TRBJ2-2. Germline CDR1 reads SQVTM; CDR2 reads ANQGSEA. This CDR3 spans 13 amino acids. The CDR3 region is CSVQTANTGELFF.

This sequence joins TRBV7-9 and TRBJ1-3; TCRdb designates TRBD1, a call that cannot be tested without DNA. The CDR3 runs 17 residues. CDR1 and CDR2 from the germline V gene are SEHNR and FQNEAQ (reference sequence). The CDR3 loop reads CASSSYGQGAYGNTIYF.

The rearrangement links TRBV5-6 to TRBJ2-7; TCRdb picks TRBD1, but there is no DNA to check that call. The germline gives CDR1 SGHDT, CDR2 YYEEEE. The CDR3 is 14 residues long. The CDR3 loop is CASSPYAGSYEQYF.

This clonotype is medium-sized by frequency. The chain links TRBV15 to TRBJ1-5; with no DNA, the TCRdb D assignment of TRBD1 cannot be verified. Germline CDR1 reads LNHNV; CDR2 reads YYDKDF (reference sequence). The CDR3 is 14 amino acids. The CDR3 region is CATSWGTGGQPQHF.

This chain joins TRBV5-1 and TRBJ2-2. The CDR3 sequence is 14 residues long. CDR1 and CDR2 (germline): SGHRS, YFSETQ. The chain's CDR3 is CASSFRTNTGELFF.

J is TRBJ2-5 and V is TRBV29-1; TCRdb gives TRBD2 as the D gene, but with no DNA this cannot be confirmed. The CDR3 has 16 amino acids. Germline values: CDR1 SQVTM, CDR2 ANQGSEA. The CDR3 sequence: CSVGSSSGGAIETQYF.

The chain carries TRBV6-2 or TRBV6-3 and TRBJ2-7; TCRdb outputs TRBD1, but without DNA this stays unchecked. Per the germline V gene, CDR1 is MNHEY and CDR2 is SVGEGT. The CDR3 has 14 residues. The chain's CDR3 is CASRGTGEFYEQYF.

The chain carries TRBV5-6 and TRBJ2-7; checking the TCRdb D call of TRBD2 is not possible without DNA. The CDR3 totals 17 residues. Germline CDR1 SGHDT, CDR2 YYEEEE. CDR3 amino acids: CASSLGLAGGTSYEQYF.

V usage is TRBV24-1 and J usage is TRBJ2-1; the D gene TCRdb calls, TRBD1, cannot be checked with no DNA. The CDR3 totals 13 residues. Germline lookup yields CDR1 KGHDR and CDR2 SFDVKD. CDR3 amino acids: CATSQGSANEQFF.

V and J are TRBV5-1 and TRBJ2-3; absent DNA, TCRdb's TRBD2 call cannot be checked. Per the germline V gene, CDR1 is SGHRS and CDR2 is YFSETQ. The CDR3 contains 15 residues. The CDR3 protein is CASSLVRAGTDTQYF. The entire variable domain, with the rest obtained from reference TRBV5-1 and TRBJ2-3, is as follows: KAGVTQTPRYLIKTRGQQVTLSCSPISGHRSVSWYQQTPGQGLQFLFEYFSETQRNKGNFPGRFSGRQFSNSRSEMNVSTLELGDSALYLCASSLVRAGTDTQYFGPGTRLTVL.